Below are 5 T cell receptor beta chains sequenced from a single sample in a study of resident and recirculating memory T cells in vitiligo. This table comes from immunoSEQ multiplex PCR, and its TCRdb copy is limited to in-frame clones, with some not included. The repertoire holds fewer than 80,000 clones, with roughly 92% as singletons. The sample was blood. The origin of the receptors is a male donor with vitiligo.

This rearrangement joins TRBV28 to TRBJ2-3, with 11 bases that match TRBD1. Per germline, CDR1 MDHEN and CDR2 SYDVKM. V lost 3 bases to trimming and J lost 1 base; unmatched junction nucleotides: 0. This CDR3 is built from 15 residues. The CDR3 protein is CASSLGQGGTDTQYF. CDR3 sequence (DNA): TGTGCCAGCAGTTTGGGACAGGGGGGCACAGATACGCAGTATTTT. Full variable domain (outside the CDR3, taken from reference TRBV28 and TRBJ2-3): DVKVTQSSRYLVKRTGEKVFLECVQDMDHENMFWYRQDPGLGLRLIYFSYDVKMKEKGDIPEGYSVSREKKERFSLILESASTNQTSMYLCASSLGQGGTDTQYFGPGTRLTVL.

CDR3 coding DNA: TGTGCCAGCAGCCCCGCTTTAGGACAGGGACATCAGCCCCAGCATTTT. This codes for CASSPALGQGHQPQHF. The chain links TRBV28 to TRBJ1-5; 8 bases line up with TRBD1. Trimming cost V 6 bases and J 5 bases; bases outside gene matches: 12. This CDR3 is built from 16 residues. Germline lookup yields CDR1 MDHEN and CDR2 SYDVKM.

This chain joins TRBV6-5 and TRBJ1-1, with TRBD1 matching 9 bases. There are 15 residues in the CDR3. Unmatched junction bases numbered 4, after V lost 2 bases and J lost 3 bases. Per the germline V gene, CDR1 is MNHEY and CDR2 is SVGAGI. The CDR3 reads CASSYVTGGDTEAFF. DNA of the CDR3: TGTGCCAGCAGTTACGTGACAGGGGGGGACACTGAAGCTTTCTTT.

V is TRBV6-1 and J is TRBJ1-5, with TRBD1 matching 7 bases. The V and J ends lost 4 bases and 7 bases, in that order; junction bases with no gene match: 7. The length of the CDR3 is 14 residues. CDR1 is MNHNS and CDR2 is SASEGT in the germline V gene. The DNA of the CDR3 is TGTGCCAGCAGTGCCGGGACAGAGGGACAGCCCCAGCATTTT. It codes for CASSAGTEGQPQHF.

The chain employs TRBV25-1 and TRBJ2-7; 9 bases map to TRBD1. This CDR3 contains 15 residues. Per germline, CDR1 MGHDK and CDR2 SYGVNS. V was pared by 6 bases and J by 7 bases, with 13 bases of the junction left unmatched. The CDR3 here is CASRDGTGQWGEQYF. CDR3 bases: TGTGCCAGCAGGGATGGGACAGGGCAATGGGGGGAGCAGTACTTC.